A selection of T cell receptor beta chains follows, all from one sample in a study of T cell responses to AZD1222 COVID-19 vaccine. The table came from immunoSEQ multiplex PCR; TCRdb's copy has only in-frame clones and leaves some out. The sample carries some 86,000 clones, about 90% recorded once. This material consisted of peripheral blood, taken 28 days after the second AZD1222 dose. The receptors shown here come from an adult who received the AZD1222 COVID-19 vaccine. Each CDR3 is given with its conserved first and last residue. D genes are given only for firm matches. Only some rows state a clone size, as once, few, many or a class for expanded clones.

J gene,V gene,clone size,D gene,CDR3 protein,CDR3 DNA
TRBJ2-5,TRBV9,-,TRBD2,CASSARGEPQETQYF,TGTGCCAGCAGCGCCCGGGGGGAGCCCCAAGAGACCCAGTACTTC
TRBJ1-2,TRBV6-2/TRBV6-3,-,-,CASSYSTSYGYTF,TGTGCCAGCAGTTACTCGACCAGTTATGGCTACACCTTC
TRBJ1-4,TRBV21-1,-,-,CASSKRSPTPGEKLFF,TGTGCCAGCAGCAAAAGATCACCCACTCCGGGGGAAAAACTGTTTTTT
TRBJ2-5,TRBV11-3,-,-,CASSLDMGGQETQYF,TGTGCCAGCAGCTTAGATATGGGCGGCCAAGAGACCCAGTACTTC
TRBJ1-6,TRBV19,-,-,CASSMSDRSPLHF,TGTGCCAGTAGTATGAGTGACCGATCACCCCTCCACTTT
TRBJ1-4,TRBV7-9,-,-,CASSLIGRGEKLFF,TGTGCCAGCAGCTTAATCGGCCGTGGAGAAAAACTGTTTTTT
TRBJ2-4,TRBV2,-,-,CASSAVKVSKNIQYF,TGTGCCAGCAGTGCCGTTAAGGTGTCCAAAAACATTCAGTACTTC
TRBJ1-3,TRBV5-1,-,-,CASSLVTGDSSGNTIYF,TGCGCCAGCAGCTTGGTTACGGGTGATAGCTCTGGAAACACCATATATTTT
TRBJ2-1,TRBV5-1,-,-,CASSSRSNEQFF,TGCGCCAGCAGCTCCCGGTCCAATGAGCAGTTCTTC
TRBJ2-3,TRBV19,once,-,CASSIADTQYF,TGTGCCAGTAGTATAGCGGATACGCAGTATTTT
TRBJ2-5,TRBV29-1,-,TRBD2,CSVTGLAGVSETQYF,TGCAGCGTCACGGGACTAGCGGGAGTCAGTGAGACCCAGTACTTC
TRBJ2-2,TRBV6-4,few,TRBD2,CASSQQPGLADGELFF,TGTGCCAGCAGTCAACAGCCGGGACTAGCTGACGGGGAGCTGTTTTTT
TRBJ1-2,TRBV2,-,TRBD1,CASSGQGLYGYTF,TGTGCCAGCAGTGGACAGGGATTATATGGCTACACCTTC
TRBJ1-4,TRBV7-9,-,TRBD1,CASSTGQGGGEKLFF,TGTGCCAGCAGCACGGGACAGGGAGGCGGTGAAAAACTGTTTTTT
TRBJ1-2,TRBV24-1,-,TRBD1,CATSDYRGLGYTF,TGTGCCACCAGTGACTACAGGGGGCTTGGCTACACCTTC
TRBJ2-1,TRBV5-1,-,TRBD2,CASSPGTSGRILSSYNEQFF,TGCGCCAGCAGCCCAGGGACTAGCGGTAGAATACTGAGCTCCTACAATGAGCAGTTCTTC
TRBJ1-5,TRBV7-2,-,-,CASSQGGVVQPQHF,TGTGCCAGCAGTCAGGGAGGGGTTGTGCAGCCCCAGCATTTT
TRBJ2-1,TRBV2,-,-,CASSVVFSSEQFF,TGTGCCAGCAGTGTGGTCTTCAGTAGTGAGCAGTTCTTC
TRBJ1-2,TRBV5-4,-,-,CASTLQGNGYTF,TGTGCCAGCACCCTACAGGGAAACGGCTACACCTTC
TRBJ1-1,TRBV6-6,once,-,CASRPHGGEAFF,TGTGCCAGCAGGCCCCACGGGGGTGAAGCTTTCTTT
TRBJ2-5,TRBV24-1,few,TRBD2,CATSEGTSGRAGETQYF,TGTGCCACCAGTGAAGGGACTAGCGGGAGGGCGGGAGAGACCCAGTACTTC
TRBJ2-7,TRBV19,once,TRBD2,CASSPTGGYHEQYF,TGTGCCAGTAGCCCCACGGGAGGGTACCACGAGCAGTACTTC
TRBJ1-2,TRBV5-1,-,-,CASSPSGTTGYTF,TGCGCCAGCAGCCCTTCGGGGACGACGGGCTACACCTTC
TRBJ2-1,TRBV5-5,-,-,CASSRRPVDRTSYNEQFF,TGTGCCAGCAGCCGCCGGCCGGTTGACAGGACCTCCTACAATGAGCAGTTCTTC
TRBJ2-3,TRBV2,-,TRBD1,CAGRQGVRSTDTQYF,TGTGCCGGGAGACAGGGGGTCCGTAGCACAGATACGCAGTATTTT
TRBJ2-5,TRBV18,-,TRBD1,CASSQNRGQETQYF,TGTGCCAGCTCACAGAACAGGGGGCAAGAGACCCAGTACTTC
TRBJ1-1,TRBV9,-,TRBD1,CASSGDRTLNTEAFF,TGTGCCAGCAGCGGGGACAGAACTTTGAACACTGAAGCTTTCTTT
TRBJ2-3,TRBV7-9,-,TRBD2,CASSLSGKEDTQYF,TGTGCCAGCAGCCTTAGCGGGAAGGAAGATACGCAGTATTTT
TRBJ1-5,TRBV7-2,once,-,CASSLVPRLGQPQHF,TGTGCCAGCAGCTTAGTCCCCCGACTTGGGCAGCCCCAGCATTTT
TRBJ1-6,TRBV2,-,-,CASRQQGSHNSPLHF,TGTGCCAGCAGGCAACAGGGTAGCCATAATTCACCCCTCCACTTT
TRBJ2-3,TRBV29-1,-,-,CSVEGEITQYF,TGCAGCGTTGAAGGAGAGATTACGCAGTATTTT
TRBJ2-1,TRBV5-4,-,TRBD2,CASSFTSGNEQFF,TGTGCCAGCAGCTTTACTAGCGGCAATGAGCAGTTCTTC
TRBJ2-7,TRBV15,-,TRBD2,CATSRDTSGISYEQYF,TGTGCCACCAGCAGAGATACTAGCGGGATATCCTACGAGCAGTACTTC
TRBJ2-7,TRBV6-6,-,-,CASSYSGGASEQYF,TGTGCCAGCAGTTACTCAGGAGGGGCCAGCGAGCAGTACTTC
TRBJ2-7,TRBV28,-,TRBD1,CASSLLPRGSGDEQYF,TGTGCCAGCAGTTTATTGCCCAGGGGGTCGGGTGACGAGCAGTACTTC
TRBJ2-6,TRBV7-2,-,-,CASSLPPSLGYGANVLTF,TGTGCCAGCAGCTTACCTCCGAGCTTGGGGTATGGGGCCAACGTCCTGACTTTC
TRBJ1-5,TRBV30,few,TRBD1,CAWSVQGAYYSNQPQHF,TGTGCCTGGAGTGTACAGGGGGCCTACTATAGCAATCAGCCCCAGCATTTT
TRBJ2-7,TRBV7-9,-,-,CASSPVAGQKYEQYF,TGTGCCAGCAGCCCCGTGGCGGGACAGAAATACGAGCAGTACTTC